Listed below are T cell receptor beta chains from one sample, sequenced in a study of OX40 agonist ivuxolimab in advanced cancers. Assay: immunoSEQ multiplex PCR; the TCRdb copy retains only in-frame clones and omits some. Among tens of thousands of clones listed, 82% were seen once. The sequences come from CD4+ or CD8+ T cells sorted from blood, collected in a trial of the OX40 agonist ivuxolimab. These receptors were obtained from an adult with an advanced solid tumor such as melanoma, head and neck, liver or kidney cancer. Each CDR3 is given with its conserved first and last residue. Each record gives: clone size, V gene, J gene, D gene, CDR3 protein, CDR3 DNA. D genes are given only for firm matches. Clone size, where shown, is once, few, many, or a class for clones that have expanded.

>.|TRBV10-3|TRBJ2-2|.
CAIRQEGFGELFF
TGTGCCATCAGACAGGAAGGTTTCGGGGAGCTGTTTTTT
>once|TRBV7-9|TRBJ2-3|TRBD2
CASSSGLAHDF
TGTGCCAGCAGCTCCGGACTAGCCCATGATTTT
>medium-sized|TRBV2|TRBJ2-7|.
CASTDEQGSSYEQYF
TGTGCCAGCACAGACGAACAGGGAAGCTCCTACGAGCAGTACTTC
>.|TRBV7-8|TRBJ2-5|TRBD2
CASSLRAGTSQETQYF
TGTGCCAGCAGCTTACGGGCCGGGACTAGCCAAGAGACCCAGTACTTC
>.|TRBV5-6|TRBJ1-6|.
CASSTDRNSPLHF
TGTGCCAGCAGCACGGATAGAAATTCACCCCTCCACTTT
>once|TRBV27|TRBJ1-5|.
CASSPLPHLGLSNQPQHF
TGTGCCAGCAGTCCATTACCCCACTTGGGACTGAGCAATCAGCCCCAGCATTTT
>.|TRBV6-4|TRBJ1-4|.
CASSPDFGEKLFF
TGTGCCAGCAGCCCGGACTTTGGGGAAAAACTGTTTTTT
>.|TRBV11-2|TRBJ2-3|.
CASSLNGPRGDTQYF
TGTGCCAGCAGCTTAAATGGTCCGCGCGGAGATACGCAGTATTTT
>once|TRBV27|TRBJ2-1|.
CASSRQGSYNEQFF
TGTGCCAGCAGCCGTCAGGGCTCCTACAATGAGCAGTTCTTC
>once|TRBV7-9|TRBJ1-1|.
CASSPRIKAFF
TGTGCCAGCAGCCCAAGGATTAAAGCTTTCTTT
>.|TRBV30|TRBJ1-2|TRBD1
CAWSQMTGFYGYTF
TGTGCCTGGAGCCAGATGACAGGGTTCTATGGCTACACCTTC
>once|TRBV7-2|TRBJ1-2|.
CASSSGRPVTF
TGTGCCAGCAGCTCGGGACGCCCCGTTACCTTC
>.|TRBV27|TRBJ2-7|.
CASSLFNEQYF
TGTGCCAGCAGTTTATTCAACGAGCAGTACTTC
>.|TRBV2|TRBJ1-6|.
CASRTLNSPLHF
TGTGCCAGCCGGACTTTGAATTCACCCCTCCACTTT
>.|TRBV6-1|TRBJ1-1|.
CASRHRGASTEAFF
TGTGCCAGCAGGCATAGGGGGGCGAGTACTGAAGCTTTCTTT
>.|TRBV6-5|TRBJ1-5|.
CASSSSPGQPQHF
TGTGCCAGCAGTTCGTCACCCGGACAGCCCCAGCATTTT
>.|TRBV15|TRBJ1-2|TRBD1
CATSTTGGGYGYTF
TGTGCCACCAGCACGACAGGGGGCGGGTATGGCTACACCTTC
>few|TRBV4-3|TRBJ1-2|.
CASSHTGHSYGYTF
TGCGCCAGCAGCCACACGGGACACTCGTATGGCTACACCTTC
>.|TRBV7-2|TRBJ1-1|.
CASSPRVVDTEAFF
TGTGCCAGCAGCCCCCGCGTTGTCGACACTGAAGCTTTCTTT
>.|TRBV7-9|TRBJ2-3|TRBD2
CASSPYKASGGRADTQYF
TGTGCCAGCAGCCCCTATAAGGCTAGCGGGGGGCGTGCAGATACGCAGTATTTT
>few|TRBV5-6|TRBJ2-3|.
CASSQGGFQSNTQYF
TGTGCCAGCAGTCAGGGGGGGTTCCAATCGAATACGCAGTATTTT
>.|TRBV14|TRBJ1-2|.
CASSLTLTYGYTF
TGTGCCAGCAGCCTGACACTAACTTATGGCTACACCTTC